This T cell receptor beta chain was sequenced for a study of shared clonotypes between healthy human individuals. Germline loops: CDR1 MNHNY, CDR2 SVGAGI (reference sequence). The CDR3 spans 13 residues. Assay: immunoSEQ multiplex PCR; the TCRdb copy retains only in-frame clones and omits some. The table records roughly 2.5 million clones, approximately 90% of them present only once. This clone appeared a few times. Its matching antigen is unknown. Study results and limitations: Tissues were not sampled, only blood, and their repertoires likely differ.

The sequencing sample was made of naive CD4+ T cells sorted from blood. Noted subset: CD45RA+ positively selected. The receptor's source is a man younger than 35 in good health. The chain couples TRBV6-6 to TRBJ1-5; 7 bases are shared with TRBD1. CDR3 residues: CGCAGTDNQPQHF. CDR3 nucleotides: TGTGGATGTGCCGGGACAGACAATCAGCCCCAGCATTTT.